This entry is about one T cell receptor beta chain. The antigen is unknown. This specimen belongs to a study of monozygotic twins with cystic fibrosis. Study observations and caveats: Monozygotic CF twins shared more identical nucleotide clonotypes than unrelated patients. Low clonality (median roughly 0.009) suggested a mostly naive repertoire.

TCRdb keeps only in-frame clones here, not all; method: immunoSEQ multiplex PCR. Of about 32,000 clones in the sample, just over 95% were seen once. The sample comprised blood. The receptor's source is a girl aged 2-9 years with cystic fibrosis.

In DNA, the CDR3 is TGTGCCAGCAGGACGGGACAGGGGATCGTCTACGAGCAGTACTTC. This sequence encodes CASRTGQGIVYEQYF. The rearrangement links TRBV6-1 to TRBJ2-7; 10 nucleotides agree with TRBD1. The CDR3 length is 15 residues. J lost 3 bases, V lost 6 bases, and 8 bases had no gene match. Germline V gene data show CDR1 as MNHNS and CDR2 as SASEGT.